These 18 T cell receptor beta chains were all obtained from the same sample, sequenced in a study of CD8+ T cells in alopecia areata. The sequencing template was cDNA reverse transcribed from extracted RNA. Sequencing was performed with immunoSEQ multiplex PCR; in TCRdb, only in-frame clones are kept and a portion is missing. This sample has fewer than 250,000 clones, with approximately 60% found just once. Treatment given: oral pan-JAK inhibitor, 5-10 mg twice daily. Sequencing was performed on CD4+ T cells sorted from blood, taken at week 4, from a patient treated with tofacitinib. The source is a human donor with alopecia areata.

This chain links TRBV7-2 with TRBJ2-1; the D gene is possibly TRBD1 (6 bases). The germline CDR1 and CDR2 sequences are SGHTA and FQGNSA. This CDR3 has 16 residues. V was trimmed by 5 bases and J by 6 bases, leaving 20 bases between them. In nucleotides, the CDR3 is TGTGCCAGCAGCGGACCCCGGGACAATATTATCAATGAGCAGTTCTTC. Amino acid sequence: CASSGPRDNIINEQFF.

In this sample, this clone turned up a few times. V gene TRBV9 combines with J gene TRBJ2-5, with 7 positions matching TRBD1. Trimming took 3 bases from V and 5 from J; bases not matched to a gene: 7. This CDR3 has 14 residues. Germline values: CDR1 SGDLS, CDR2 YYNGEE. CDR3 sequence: CASSGSGQSETQYF. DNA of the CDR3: TGTGCCAGCAGCGGCTCGGGACAGTCGGAGACCCAGTACTTC.

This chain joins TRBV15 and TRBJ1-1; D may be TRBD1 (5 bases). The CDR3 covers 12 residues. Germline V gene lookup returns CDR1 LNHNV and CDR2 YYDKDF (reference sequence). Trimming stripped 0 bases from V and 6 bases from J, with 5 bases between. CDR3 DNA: TGTGCCACCAGCAGAGACAGGGCTGAAGCTTTCTTT. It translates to CATSRDRAEAFF.

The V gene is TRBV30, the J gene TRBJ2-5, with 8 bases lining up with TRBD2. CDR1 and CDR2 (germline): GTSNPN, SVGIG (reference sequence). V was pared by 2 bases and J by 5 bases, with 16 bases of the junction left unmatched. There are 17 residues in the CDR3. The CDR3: CAWSPTLGTRWSETQYF. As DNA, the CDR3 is TGTGCCTGGAGTCCCACCCTCGGGACTAGATGGAGTGAGACCCAGTACTTC. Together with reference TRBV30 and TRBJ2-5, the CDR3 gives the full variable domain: SQTIHQWPATLVQPVGSPLSLECTVEGTSNPNLYWYRQAAGRGLQLLFYSVGIGQISSEVPQNLSASRPQDRQFILSSKKLLLSDSGFYLCAWSPTLGTRWSETQYFGPGTRLLVL.

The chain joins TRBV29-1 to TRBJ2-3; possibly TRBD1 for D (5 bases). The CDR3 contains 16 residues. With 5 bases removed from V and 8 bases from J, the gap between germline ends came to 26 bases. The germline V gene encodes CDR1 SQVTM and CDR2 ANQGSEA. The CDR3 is CSVPGSGAARLGTQYF. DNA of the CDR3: TGCAGCGTTCCAGGTAGTGGGGCGGCACGGTTGGGTACGCAGTATTTT.

CDR3 in amino acids: CAWSPADSYEQYF. CDR3 bases: TGTGCCTGGAGTCCTGCGGACTCCTACGAGCAGTACTTC. The genes are TRBV30 and TRBJ2-7; D not resolved. The CDR3 has 13 residues. Germline CDR1 GTSNPN, CDR2 SVGIG (reference sequence). The ends were cut back, 2 bases at V and 0 bases at J, with 8 bases in the middle.

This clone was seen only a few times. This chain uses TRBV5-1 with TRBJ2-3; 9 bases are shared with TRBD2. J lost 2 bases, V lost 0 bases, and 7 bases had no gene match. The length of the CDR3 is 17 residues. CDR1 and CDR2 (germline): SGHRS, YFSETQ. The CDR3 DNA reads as TGCGCCAGCAGCTTGGTTCCTAGCGGGATATTCACAGATACGCAGTATTTT. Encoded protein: CASSLVPSGIFTDTQYF. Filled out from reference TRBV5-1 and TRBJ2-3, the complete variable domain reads KAGVTQTPRYLIKTRGQQVTLSCSPISGHRSVSWYQQTPGQGLQFLFEYFSETQRNKGNFPGRFSGRQFSNSRSEMNVSTLELGDSALYLCASSLVPSGIFTDTQYFGPGTRLTVL.

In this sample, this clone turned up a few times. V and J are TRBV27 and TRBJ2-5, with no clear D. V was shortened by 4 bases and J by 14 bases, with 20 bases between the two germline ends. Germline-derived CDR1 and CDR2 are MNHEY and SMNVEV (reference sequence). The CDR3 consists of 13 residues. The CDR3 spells CASSSSVGRTGYF. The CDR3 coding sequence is TGTGCCAGCAGTTCCTCCGTTGGCAGGACCGGATACTTC.

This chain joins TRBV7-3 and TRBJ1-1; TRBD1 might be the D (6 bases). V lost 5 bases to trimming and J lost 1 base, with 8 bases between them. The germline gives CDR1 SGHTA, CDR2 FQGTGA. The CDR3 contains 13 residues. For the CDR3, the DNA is TGTGCCAGCAGCCGACAGGCGAACACTGAAGCTTTCTTT. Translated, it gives CASSRQANTEAFF.

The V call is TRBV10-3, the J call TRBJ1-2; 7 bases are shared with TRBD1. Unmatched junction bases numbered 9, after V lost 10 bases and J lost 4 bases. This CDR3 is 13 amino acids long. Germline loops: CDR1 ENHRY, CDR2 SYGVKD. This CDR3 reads CATTGDQGYGYTF. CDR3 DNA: TGTGCCACCACAGGGGATCAAGGCTATGGCTACACCTTC.

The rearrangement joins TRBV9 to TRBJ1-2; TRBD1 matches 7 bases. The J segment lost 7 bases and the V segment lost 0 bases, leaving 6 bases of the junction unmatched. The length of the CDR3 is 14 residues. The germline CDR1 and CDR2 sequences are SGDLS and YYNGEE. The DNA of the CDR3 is TGTGCCAGCAGCGTAGCCCCACAGGGGTTTGGCTACACCTTC. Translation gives CASSVAPQGFGYTF.

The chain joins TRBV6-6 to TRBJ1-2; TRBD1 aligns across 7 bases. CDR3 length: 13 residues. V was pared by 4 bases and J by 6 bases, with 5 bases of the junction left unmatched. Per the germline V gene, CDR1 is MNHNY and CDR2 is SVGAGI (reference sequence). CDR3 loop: CASSSTGNDGYTF. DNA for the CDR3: TGTGCCAGCAGTTCGACAGGGAACGATGGCTACACCTTC.

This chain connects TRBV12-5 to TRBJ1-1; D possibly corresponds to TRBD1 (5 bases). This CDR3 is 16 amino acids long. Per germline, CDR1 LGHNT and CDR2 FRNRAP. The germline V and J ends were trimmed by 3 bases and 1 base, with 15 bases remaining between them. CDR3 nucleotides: TGTGCTAGTGGTTTCGGCCTAGGGCAGGGGAACACTGAAGCTTTCTTT. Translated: CASGFGLGQGNTEAFF. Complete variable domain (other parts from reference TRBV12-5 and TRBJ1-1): DARVTQTPRHKVTEMGQEVTMRCQPILGHNTVFWYRQTMMQGLELLAYFRNRAPLDDSGMPKDRFSAEMPDATLATLKIQPSEPRDSAVYFCASGFGLGQGNTEAFFGQGTRLTVV.

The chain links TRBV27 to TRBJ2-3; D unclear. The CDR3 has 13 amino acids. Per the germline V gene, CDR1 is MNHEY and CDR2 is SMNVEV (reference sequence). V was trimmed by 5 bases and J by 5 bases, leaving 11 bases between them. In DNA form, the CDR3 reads TGTGCCAGCAGTCTGGGATGGGGAGATACGCAGTATTTT. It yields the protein CASSLGWGDTQYF.

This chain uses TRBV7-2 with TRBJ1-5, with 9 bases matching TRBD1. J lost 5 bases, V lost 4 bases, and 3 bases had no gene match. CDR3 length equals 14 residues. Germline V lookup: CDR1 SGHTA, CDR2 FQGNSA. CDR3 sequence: CASSSGQGYQPQHF. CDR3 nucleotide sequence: TGTGCCAGCAGCTCCGGACAGGGGTATCAGCCCCAGCATTTT.

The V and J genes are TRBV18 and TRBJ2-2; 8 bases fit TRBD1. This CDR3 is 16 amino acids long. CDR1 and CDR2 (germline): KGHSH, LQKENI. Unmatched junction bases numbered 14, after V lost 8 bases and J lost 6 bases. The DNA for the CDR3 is TGTGCCAGCAGTACCCAGGGGGCGTCGAATGCCGGGGAGCTGTTTTTT. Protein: CASSTQGASNAGELFF.

CDR3 in DNA: TGCAGCGTTCTAGTCAGCGGGCGCGGGGAGCTGTTTTTT. It encodes CSVLVSGRGELFF. V and J are TRBV29-1 and TRBJ2-2; tentative D call: TRBD2 (6 bases). V was clipped by 5 bases and J by 7 bases, with 14 bases between them. Germline CDR1 SQVTM, CDR2 ANQGSEA. The CDR3 contains 13 residues.

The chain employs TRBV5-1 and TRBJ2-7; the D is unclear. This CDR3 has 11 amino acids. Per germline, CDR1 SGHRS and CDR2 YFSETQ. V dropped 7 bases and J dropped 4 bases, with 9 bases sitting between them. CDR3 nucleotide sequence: TGCGCCAGCGCAGAGGCTTACGAGCAGTACTTC. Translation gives CASAEAYEQYF.